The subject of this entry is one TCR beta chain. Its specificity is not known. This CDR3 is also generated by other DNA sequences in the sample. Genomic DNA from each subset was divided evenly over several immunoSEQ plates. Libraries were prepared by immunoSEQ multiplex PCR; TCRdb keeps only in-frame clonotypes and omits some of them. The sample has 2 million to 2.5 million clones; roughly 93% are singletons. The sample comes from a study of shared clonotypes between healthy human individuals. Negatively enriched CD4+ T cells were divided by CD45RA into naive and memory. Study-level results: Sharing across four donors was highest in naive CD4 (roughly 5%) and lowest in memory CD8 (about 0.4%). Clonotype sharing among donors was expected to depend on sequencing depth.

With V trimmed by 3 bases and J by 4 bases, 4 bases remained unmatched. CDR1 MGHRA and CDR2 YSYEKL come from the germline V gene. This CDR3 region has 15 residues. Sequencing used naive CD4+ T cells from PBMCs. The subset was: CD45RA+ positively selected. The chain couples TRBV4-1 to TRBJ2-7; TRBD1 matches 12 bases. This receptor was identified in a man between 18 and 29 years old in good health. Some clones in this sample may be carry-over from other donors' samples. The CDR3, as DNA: TGCGCCAGCAGCCATCCGGGACAGGGGGCATACGAGCAGTACTTC. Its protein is CASSHPGQGAYEQYF.